The T cell receptor beta chain described here comes from a study of PD-L1 blockade in urothelial cancer. Looking at the study overall: Blood was evaluated 3 weeks (second dose) and 6 weeks after therapy began.

Germline V gene sequence: CDR1 SGHDN, CDR2 FVKESK. CDR3 length: 14 residues. V lost 1 base to trimming and J lost 5 bases, with 12 bases between them. Each PCR reaction had synthetic TCR analog templates spiked into it. Method: immunoSEQ multiplex PCR; TCRdb's copy keeps in-frame clones and lacks some. The sample has about 53,000 clones; roughly 87% are singletons. Time point in this sample: pretreatment peripheral blood. Every patient provided from 1 to 8 samples, collected pretreatment and on-treatment. The chain uses TRBV14 and TRBJ2-7; TRBD1 might be the D (5 bases). Sample: PBMCs, taken around atezolizumab (anti-PD-L1) treatment. This sequence was found in a woman aged 55 to 70 with urothelial cancer. The CDR3 here is CASSQVGRENEQYF. DNA for the CDR3: TGTGCCAGCAGCCAAGTCGGCAGGGAAAACGAGCAGTACTTC.